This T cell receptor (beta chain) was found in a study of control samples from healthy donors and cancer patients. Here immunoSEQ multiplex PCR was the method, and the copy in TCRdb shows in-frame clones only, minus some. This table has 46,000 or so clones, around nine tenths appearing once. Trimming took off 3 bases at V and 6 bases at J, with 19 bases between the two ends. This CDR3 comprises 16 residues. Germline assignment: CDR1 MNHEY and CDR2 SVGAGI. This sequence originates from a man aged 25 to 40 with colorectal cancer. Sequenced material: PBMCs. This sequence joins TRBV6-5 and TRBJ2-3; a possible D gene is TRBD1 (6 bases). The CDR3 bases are TGTGCCAGCAGTTATATGGACAGATCCGTCGGGGATACGCAGTATTTT. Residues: CASSYMDRSVGDTQYF.